This is a list of T cell receptor beta chains from one sample in a study of long-term antiretroviral therapy in people with HIV. Profiled with immunoSEQ multiplex PCR; TCRdb holds only in-frame clones, not every one. The sample contains about 21,000 clones, 70% to 80% of which appear only once. The sample was unsorted PBMCs, taken 4.1 years after starting antiretroviral therapy. The receptors stem from a woman aged 40 to 50 with HIV. CDR3s include the opening cysteine and the closing phenylalanine or tryptophan. Each record gives: V gene, J gene, CDR3 protein.

>TRBV5-6|TRBJ1-2
CASSFPGQGLGYTF
>TRBV10-3|TRBJ1-1
CAISDNQGMNTEAFF
>TRBV20-1|TRBJ2-7
CSARTMDEQYF
>TRBV2|TRBJ2-3
CASSVANARRDTQYF
>TRBV11-2|TRBJ1-1
CASSSVPEAFF
>TRBV5-4|TRBJ2-4
CASNPREADIQYF
>TRBV5-5|TRBJ2-2
CASSLGGGVVTGELFF
>TRBV10-3|TRBJ1-5
CAISESVQGGQPQHF
>TRBV5-6|TRBJ2-1
CASSLGGAGGPTNEQFF
>TRBV5-1|TRBJ1-1
CASSLDQGLGTEAFF
>TRBV12-5|TRBJ2-1
CASATGTGGNEQFF
>TRBV12-5|TRBJ2-7
CASGLVAVLLNF
>TRBV14|TRBJ2-1
CASSPTSGTYNEQFF
>TRBV18|TRBJ1-5
CASSPTGAGQPQHF
>TRBV10-3|-
CAISEAGGSSYEQYF
>TRBV7-8|TRBJ2-7
CASSLPGLGAYEQYF
>TRBV4-2|TRBJ1-2
CASSQDPGTVYGYTF
>TRBV11-2|TRBJ2-4
CASSPAMELKNIQYF
>TRBV28|TRBJ2-7
CASGPYEQYF
>TRBV9|TRBJ2-6
CAAGRRSGANVLTF
>TRBV11-3|TRBJ2-2
CASRIRRGATNTGELFF
>TRBV19|TRBJ2-1
CASRMGTHNEQFF
>TRBV7-2|TRBJ2-3
CASSERGGRVGDTQYF
>TRBV29-1|TRBJ2-7
CSVELQGYEQYF
>TRBV5-1|TRBJ2-3
CASSLYEGADTQYF
>TRBV19|TRBJ2-7
CASSIGSGGTLSYEQYF
>TRBV7-2|TRBJ2-3
CASSLARRGEDTQYF
>TRBV6-1|TRBJ2-1
CASGAGFSSYNEQFF
>TRBV27|TRBJ1-2
CASSLDGFYGYTF
>TRBV2|TRBJ2-1
CASLSGQGENNEQFF
>TRBV10-3|TRBJ2-1
CAISKPGQSNEQFF
>TRBV11-2|TRBJ1-5
CASSRYSNQPQHF
>TRBV5-1|TRBJ2-1
CASSSTGGYTYNEQFF
>TRBV15|TRBJ2-3
CATSQGGAGTDTQYF
>TRBV2|TRBJ1-2
CASSETPGFEYGYTF
>TRBV7-9|TRBJ1-2
CASSFGGYTF
>TRBV25-1|TRBJ1-3
CASSFTGLGPGNTIYF
>TRBV5-1|TRBJ2-1
CASSSDVSSYNEQFF
>TRBV4-1|TRBJ1-2
CASSQVFGTTEGGYTF
>TRBV13|TRBJ2-3
CASSFSRAGLADTQYF
>TRBV4-1|TRBJ1-1
CASSPGQLNTEAFF
>TRBV5-1|TRBJ2-1
CASSSTGFNEQFF
>TRBV9|TRBJ1-1
CASSPDRGSTEAFF
>TRBV27|TRBJ2-1
CATRGAQIHNEQFF
>TRBV5-6|TRBJ1-5
CASSLKGAGVQPQHF